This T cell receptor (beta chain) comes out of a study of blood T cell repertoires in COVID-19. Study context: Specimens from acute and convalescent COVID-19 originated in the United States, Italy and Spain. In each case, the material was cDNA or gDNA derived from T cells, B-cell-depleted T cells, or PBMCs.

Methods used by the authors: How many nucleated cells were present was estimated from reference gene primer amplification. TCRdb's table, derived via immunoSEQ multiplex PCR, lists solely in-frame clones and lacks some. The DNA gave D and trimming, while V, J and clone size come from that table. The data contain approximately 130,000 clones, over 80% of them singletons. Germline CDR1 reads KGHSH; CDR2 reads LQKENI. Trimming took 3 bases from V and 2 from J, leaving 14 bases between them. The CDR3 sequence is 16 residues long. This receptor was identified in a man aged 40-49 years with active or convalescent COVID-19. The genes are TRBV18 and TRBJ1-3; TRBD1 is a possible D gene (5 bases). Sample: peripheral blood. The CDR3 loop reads CASSPVSSGTGNTIYF. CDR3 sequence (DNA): TGTGCCAGCTCACCGGTCTCTTCAGGGACTGGAAACACCATATATTTT.